The 10 T cell receptor beta chains reported below all come from one sample, sequenced in a study of blood T cells in healthy people across ages. Then a second PCR, running about 6 to 11 cycles, was carried out with a sample-barcoded 5' primer and a J-beta primer mix. One entry per CDR3 protein results from TCRdb running MiXCR on the 5' RACE reads. The sample contains some 1.4 million distinct CDR3 sequences, about 43% of which appear only once. The sequencing sample was made of blood. Receptors originate from a woman between 18 and 30 years old in good health.

The CDR3 DNA is TGTGCCAGCAGCCTAGACCTGGACCACCTCTACGAGCAGTACTTC. Translated: CASSLDLDHLYEQYF. The chain joins TRBV7-6 to TRBJ2-4; D ambiguous. The J call may not be correct, given that the DNA end is closer to TRBJ2-7. Germline CDR1 SGHVS, CDR2 FNYEAQ. The CDR3 is 15 amino acids.

This clonotype was picked up a small number of times. V is TRBV5-1 and J is TRBJ2-5; 10 bases fit TRBD1. J was trimmed by 1 base and V by 4 bases; bases with no gene match: 7. Germline loops: CDR1 SGHRS, CDR2 YFSETQ. The CDR3 is made up of 16 amino acids. This CDR3 is CASSNTGQGVQETQYF. Written as DNA, the CDR3 is TGCGCCAGCAGCAACACCGGACAGGGGGTCCAAGAGACCCAGTACTTC.

This clonotype has more than one count but fewer than ten. The V and J genes are TRBV20-1 and TRBJ1-2; perhaps TRBD1 as D (6 bases). This CDR3 is built from 17 residues. The germline CDR1 and CDR2 sequences are DFQATT and SNEGSKA (reference sequence). The V gene lost 6 bases and the J gene lost 4 bases, with 27 bases spanning the gap. CDR3 protein: CSAAIKGGPWEVYGYTF. For the CDR3, the DNA is TGCAGTGCGGCAATTAAGGGGGGCCCCTGGGAGGTCTATGGCTACACCTTC.

In regard to this clonotype: A much more abundant neighbour one base away suggests this may be a read error. This chain joins TRBV29-1 and TRBJ2-5; D is unresolved. The germline V gene has CDR1 SQVTM and CDR2 ANQGSEA. The CDR3 consists of 12 residues. Trimming cost V 1 base and J 11 bases, with 14 bases left between them. The CDR3: CSVEGLHDEQYF. As DNA, the CDR3 is TGCAGCGTTGAAGGCCTCCACGATGAGCAGTACTTC.

As DNA, the CDR3 is TGCAGCGTTGACTCGGGCAATGAGCAGTTCTTC. Its translation: CSVDSGNEQFF. The chain recombines TRBV29-1 with TRBJ2-1; D not certain. Trimming took 3 bases from V and 6 from J, leaving 6 bases between them. CDR1 and CDR2 from the germline V gene are SQVTM and ANQGSEA. The CDR3 is 11 residues long.

The chain joins TRBV7-4 to TRBJ1-5; D is perhaps TRBD1 (6 bases). This CDR3 has 15 amino acids. Germline CDR1 is SGHVT and CDR2 is SQSDAQ. V lost 1 base and J 6 bases, leaving 13 bases between the germline ends. As DNA, the CDR3 is TGTGCCAGCAGCTTAGGGCAGGGGTGGGGTCAGCCCCAGCATTTT. It specifies CASSLGQGWGQPQHF.

This clonotype has just a few counts. The chain links TRBV6-1 to TRBJ1-1; D is unresolved. The CDR3 is 13 residues long. Trimming stripped 5 bases from V and 6 bases from J, with 13 bases between. From germline, CDR1 is MNHNS and CDR2 SASEGT. In DNA, the CDR3 is TGTGCCAGCAGTCCCCGGGGTAGCTCTGAAGCTTTCTTT. The encoded protein is CASSPRGSSEAFF.

This clonotype was counted only a few times. V and J are TRBV7-8 and TRBJ2-7; D assignment may be TRBD1 or TRBD2 (5 bases each). The CDR3 runs to 13 residues. Germline CDR1 SGHVS, CDR2 FQNEAQ. The V end was cut by 6 bases, the J end by 2 bases, with 11 bases between. Here the CDR3 DNA reads TGTGCCAGCAGTTGGGGACCCACCTACGAGCAGTACTTC. This codes for CASSWGPTYEQYF.

The CDR3 region has the DNA TGTGCCAGCAGCCTAGAGGGCGGGACAGGGAGTAGCCACACAGATACGCAGTATTTT. This encodes CASSLEGGTGSSHTDTQYF. The rearrangement joins TRBV7-3 to TRBJ2-3, with TRBD1 matching 9 bases. The germline V gene has CDR1 SGHTA and CDR2 FQGTGA. The CDR3 loop spans 19 amino acids. With V trimmed by 5 bases and J by 2 bases, 17 bases remained unmatched.

A note on this clonotype: The junction departs from germline at one end; a sequencing error may be responsible. The chain is built from TRBV6-5 and TRBJ2-7, with D possibly being TRBD1 or TRBD2 (5 bases each). The J call may not be correct, given that the DNA end is closer to TRBJ2-5. This CDR3 spans 15 amino acids. The V gene's germline CDR1 is MNHEY and CDR2 SVGAGI. The CDR3 DNA reads TGTGCCAGCAGTTACGGGGCAAGCGGACAAGCGACCCAGTACTTC. Encoded protein: CASSYGASGQATQYF.